This T cell receptor beta chain was retrieved from a study of blood T cells in healthy people across ages. The V gene lost 6 bases and the J gene lost 6 bases, with 20 bases spanning the gap. CDR1 SQVTM and CDR2 ANQGSEA come from the germline V gene. The CDR3 sequence is 14 residues long. Using a J-beta primer mix together with a sample-barcoded 5' primer, a second PCR was run for about 6 to 11 cycles. MiXCR was run by TCRdb on the 5' RACE reads, yielding one entry per CDR3 protein. The sample lists about 510,000 distinct CDR3 sequences; 27% were seen once. The same sample was also studied in work on T cells of mothers and their children.

This chain uses TRBV29-1 with TRBJ1-1, with a possible D match to TRBD1 (5 bases). This clonotype was sampled from a boy between 2 and 10 years old in good health. What was sequenced was blood. The CDR3 reads CSVDETGGGAEAFF. The CDR3 coding sequence is TGCAGCGTGGATGAAACAGGCGGAGGGGCTGAAGCTTTCTTT.